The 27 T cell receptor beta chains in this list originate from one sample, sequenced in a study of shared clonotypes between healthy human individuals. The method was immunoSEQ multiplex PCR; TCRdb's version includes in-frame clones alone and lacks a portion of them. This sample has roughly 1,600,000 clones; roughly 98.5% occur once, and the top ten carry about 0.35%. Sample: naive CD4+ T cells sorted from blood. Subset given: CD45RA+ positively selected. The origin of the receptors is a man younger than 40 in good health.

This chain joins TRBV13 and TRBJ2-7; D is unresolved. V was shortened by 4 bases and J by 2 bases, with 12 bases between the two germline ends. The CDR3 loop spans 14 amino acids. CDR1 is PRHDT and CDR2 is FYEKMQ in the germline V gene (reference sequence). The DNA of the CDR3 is TGTGCCAGCAGCTCTCGCCTCGTCCCCTACGAGCAGTACTTC. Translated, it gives CASSSRLVPYEQYF.

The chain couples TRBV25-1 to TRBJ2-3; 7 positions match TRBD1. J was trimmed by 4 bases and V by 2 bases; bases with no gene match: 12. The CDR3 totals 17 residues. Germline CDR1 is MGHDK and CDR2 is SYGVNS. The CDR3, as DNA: TGTGCCAGCAGTGAAAGACAGGGAGCGCGAATTGCAGATACGCAGTATTTT. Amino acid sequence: CASSERQGARIADTQYF.

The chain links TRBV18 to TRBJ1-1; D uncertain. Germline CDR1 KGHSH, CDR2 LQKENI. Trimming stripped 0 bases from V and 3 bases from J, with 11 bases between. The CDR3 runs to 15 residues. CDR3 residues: CASSPPVGEYTEAFF. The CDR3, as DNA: TGTGCCAGCTCACCACCGGTGGGCGAGTACACTGAAGCTTTCTTT.

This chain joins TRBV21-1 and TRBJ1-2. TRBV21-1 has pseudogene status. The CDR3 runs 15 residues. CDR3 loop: CASSKVGGRDYGYTF. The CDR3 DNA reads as TGTGCCAGCAGCAAAGTTGGAGGGAGGGACTATGGCTACACCTTC.

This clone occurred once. The CDR3 sequence is CARNYNSGQINYEQYF. CDR3 in DNA: TGTGCCAGAAACTACAACTCGGGACAGATAAACTACGAGCAGTACTTC. This rearrangement joins TRBV28 to TRBJ2-7; 7 bases line up with TRBD1. The CDR3 length is 16 residues. CDR1 MDHEN and CDR2 SYDVKM come from the germline V gene. V was pared by 9 bases and J by 3 bases, with 17 bases of the junction left unmatched.

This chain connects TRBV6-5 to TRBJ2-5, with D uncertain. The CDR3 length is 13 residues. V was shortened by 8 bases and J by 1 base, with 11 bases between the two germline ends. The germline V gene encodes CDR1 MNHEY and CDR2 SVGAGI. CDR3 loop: CASRFGLQETQYF. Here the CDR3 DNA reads TGTGCCAGCCGGTTCGGGCTCCAAGAGACCCAGTACTTC.

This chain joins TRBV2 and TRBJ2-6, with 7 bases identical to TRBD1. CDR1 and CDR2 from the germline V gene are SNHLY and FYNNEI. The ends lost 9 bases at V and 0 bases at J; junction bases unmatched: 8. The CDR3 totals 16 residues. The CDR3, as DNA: TGTGCCAGTCGAGGGGGCACTAGCTCTGGGGCCAACGTCCTGACTTTC. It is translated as CASRGGTSSGANVLTF.

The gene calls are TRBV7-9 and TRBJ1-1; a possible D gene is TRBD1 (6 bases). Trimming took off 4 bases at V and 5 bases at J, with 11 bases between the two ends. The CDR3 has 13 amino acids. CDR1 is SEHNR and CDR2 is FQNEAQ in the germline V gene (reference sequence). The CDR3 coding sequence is TGTGCCAGCAGCTCGGGACAAATAACTGAAGCTTTCTTT. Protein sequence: CASSSGQITEAFF.

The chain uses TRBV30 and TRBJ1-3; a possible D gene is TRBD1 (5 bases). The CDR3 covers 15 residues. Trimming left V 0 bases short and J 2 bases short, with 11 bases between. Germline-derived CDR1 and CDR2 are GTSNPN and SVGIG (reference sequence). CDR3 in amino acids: CAWSVDTGTGNTIYF. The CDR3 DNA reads TGTGCCTGGAGTGTAGATACAGGCACTGGAAACACCATATATTTT. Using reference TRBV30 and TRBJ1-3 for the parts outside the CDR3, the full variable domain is SQTIHQWPATLVQPVGSPLSLECTVEGTSNPNLYWYRQAAGRGLQLLFYSVGIGQISSEVPQNLSASRPQDRQFILSSKKLLLSDSGFYLCAWSVDTGTGNTIYFGEGSWLTVV.

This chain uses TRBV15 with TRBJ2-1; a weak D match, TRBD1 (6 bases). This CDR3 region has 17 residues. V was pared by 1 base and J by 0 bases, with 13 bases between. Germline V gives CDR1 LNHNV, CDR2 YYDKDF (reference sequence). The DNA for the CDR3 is TGTGCCACCAGCAGAGGGGGGCTGACGTACTCCTACAATGAGCAGTTCTTC. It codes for CATSRGGLTYSYNEQFF.

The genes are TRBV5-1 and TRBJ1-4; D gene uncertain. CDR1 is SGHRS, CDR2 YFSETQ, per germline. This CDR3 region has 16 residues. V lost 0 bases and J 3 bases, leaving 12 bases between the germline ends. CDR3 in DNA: TGCGCCAGCAGCTTGGCCACTAGCTTACCTAATGAAAAACTGTTTTTT. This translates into CASSLATSLPNEKLFF.

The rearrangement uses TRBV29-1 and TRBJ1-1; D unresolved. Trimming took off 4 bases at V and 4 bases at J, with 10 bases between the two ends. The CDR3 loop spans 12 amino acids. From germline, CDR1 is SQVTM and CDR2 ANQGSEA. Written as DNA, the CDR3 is TGCAGCGTTGTCCCCAGAGGCACTGAAGCTTTCTTT. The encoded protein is CSVVPRGTEAFF.

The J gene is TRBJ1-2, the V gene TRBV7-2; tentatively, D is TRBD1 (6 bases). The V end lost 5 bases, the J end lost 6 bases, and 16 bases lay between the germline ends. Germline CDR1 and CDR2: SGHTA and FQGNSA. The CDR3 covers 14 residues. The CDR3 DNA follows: TGTGCCAGCAGCGCCCGGGGGGCGACTGATGGCTACACCTTC. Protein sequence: CASSARGATDGYTF.

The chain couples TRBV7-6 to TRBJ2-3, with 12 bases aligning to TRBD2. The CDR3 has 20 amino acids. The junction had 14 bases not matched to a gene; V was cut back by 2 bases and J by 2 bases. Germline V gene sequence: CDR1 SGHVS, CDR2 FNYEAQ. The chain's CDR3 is CASSLRGLTGLAGHTDTQYF. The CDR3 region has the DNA TGTGCCAGCAGCTTAAGGGGGCTTACGGGACTAGCGGGCCACACAGATACGCAGTATTTT. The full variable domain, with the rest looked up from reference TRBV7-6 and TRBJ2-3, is GAGVSQSPRYKVTKRGQDVALRCDPISGHVSLYWYRQALGQGPEFLTYFNYEAQQDKSGLPNDRFSAERPEGSISTLTIQRTEQRDSAMYRCASSLRGLTGLAGHTDTQYFGPGTRLTVL.

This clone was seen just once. The CDR3 is CAAAGVRTNEKLFF. DNA for the CDR3: TGTGCCGCAGCAGGAGTCCGCACTAATGAAAAACTGTTTTTT. The chain has TRBV19 and TRBJ1-4; D remains unclear. CDR3 length equals 14 residues. Germline values: CDR1 LNHDA, CDR2 SQIVND (reference sequence). Trimming shortened V by 11 bases and J by 2 bases, and 15 bases separated the two germline ends.

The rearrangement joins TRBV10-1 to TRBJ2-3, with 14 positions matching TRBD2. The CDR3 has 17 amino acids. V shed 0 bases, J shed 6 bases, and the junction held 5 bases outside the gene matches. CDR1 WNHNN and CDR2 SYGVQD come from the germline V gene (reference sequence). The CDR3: CASSESRGLAGADTQYF. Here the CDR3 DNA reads TGCGCCAGCAGTGAGTCGAGGGGACTAGCGGGAGCTGATACGCAGTATTTT.

CDR3 loop: CASSLGDGSREQFF. Written as DNA, the CDR3 is TGCGCCAGCAGCTTGGGGGACGGGTCTAGGGAGCAGTTCTTC. The gene calls are TRBV5-1 and TRBJ2-1, with D perhaps TRBD1 or TRBD2 (5 bases each). V lost 0 bases, J lost 10 bases, and 14 bases lay in between. This CDR3 is built from 14 residues. CDR1 and CDR2 (germline): SGHRS, YFSETQ.

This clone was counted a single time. The CDR3 DNA reads TGTGCCAGCCAAAGGATGGGTGAAGCTTTCTTT. It yields the protein CASQRMGEAFF. The chain carries TRBV7-9 and TRBJ1-1; unclear D gene. The V gene's germline CDR1 is SEHNR and CDR2 FQNEAQ (reference sequence). Trimming took off 8 bases at V and 7 bases at J, with 11 bases between the two ends. This CDR3 has 11 residues.

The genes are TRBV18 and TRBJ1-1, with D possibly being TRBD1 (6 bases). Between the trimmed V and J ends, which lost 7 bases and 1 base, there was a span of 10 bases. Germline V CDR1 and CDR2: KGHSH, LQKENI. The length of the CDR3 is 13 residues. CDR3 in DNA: TGTGCCAGCTTCGGGACACCGAACACTGAAGCTTTCTTT. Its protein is CASFGTPNTEAFF.

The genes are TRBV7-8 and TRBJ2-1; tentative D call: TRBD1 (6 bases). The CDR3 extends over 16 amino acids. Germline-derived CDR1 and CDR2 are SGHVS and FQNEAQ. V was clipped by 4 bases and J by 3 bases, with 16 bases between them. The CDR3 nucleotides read TGTGCCAGCAGCTCCACAGGGCTAGGGATCTACAATGAGCAGTTCTTC. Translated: CASSSTGLGIYNEQFF. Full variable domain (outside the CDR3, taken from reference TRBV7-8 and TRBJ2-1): GAGVSQSPRYKVAKRGQDVALRCDPISGHVSLFWYQQALGQGPEFLTYFQNEAQLDKSGLPSDRFFAERPEGSVSTLKIQRTQQEDSAVYLCASSSTGLGIYNEQFFGPGTRLTVL.

The CDR3 protein is CASSFRTNEGYNEQFF. The CDR3 nucleotides are TGTGCCAGCAGCTTTCGGACTAACGAGGGATACAATGAGCAGTTCTTC. This chain links TRBV7-9 with TRBJ2-1; maybe TRBD2 (6 bases). Germline V gene sequence: CDR1 SEHNR, CDR2 FQNEAQ (reference sequence). The CDR3 length is 16 residues. V was cut by 3 bases and J by 4 bases, with 16 bases left in between.

This CDR3 is CASSYEVTGVMTEAFF. For the CDR3, the DNA is TGTGCCAGCAGTTACGAAGTGACAGGGGTGATGACTGAAGCTTTCTTT. J is TRBJ1-1 and V is TRBV27; 8 bases align to TRBD1. V lost 4 bases to trimming and J lost 5 bases; unmatched junction nucleotides: 12. The length of the CDR3 is 16 residues. CDR1 and CDR2 (germline): MNHEY, SMNVEV (reference sequence).

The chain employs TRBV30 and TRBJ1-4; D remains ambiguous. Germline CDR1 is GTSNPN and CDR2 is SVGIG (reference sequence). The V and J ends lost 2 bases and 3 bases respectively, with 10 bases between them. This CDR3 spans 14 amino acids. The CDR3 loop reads CAWSSASSNEKLFF. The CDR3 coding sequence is TGTGCCTGGAGTTCCGCGAGTTCTAATGAAAAACTGTTTTTT.

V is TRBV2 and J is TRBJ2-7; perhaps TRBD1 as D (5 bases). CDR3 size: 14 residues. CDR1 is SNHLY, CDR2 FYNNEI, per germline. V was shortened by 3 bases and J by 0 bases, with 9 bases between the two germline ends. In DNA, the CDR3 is TGTGCCAGCAGTGATCAGGGCCTCTCCTACGAGCAGTACTTC. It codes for CASSDQGLSYEQYF.

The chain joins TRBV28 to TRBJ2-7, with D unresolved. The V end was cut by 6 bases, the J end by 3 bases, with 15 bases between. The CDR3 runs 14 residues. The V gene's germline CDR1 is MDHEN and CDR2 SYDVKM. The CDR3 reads CASRPVAQLYEQYF. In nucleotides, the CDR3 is TGTGCCAGCAGACCCGTCGCCCAGCTCTACGAGCAGTACTTC. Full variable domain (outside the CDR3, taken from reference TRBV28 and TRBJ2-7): DVKVTQSSRYLVKRTGEKVFLECVQDMDHENMFWYRQDPGLGLRLIYFSYDVKMKEKGDIPEGYSVSREKKERFSLILESASTNQTSMYLCASRPVAQLYEQYFGPGTRLTVT.

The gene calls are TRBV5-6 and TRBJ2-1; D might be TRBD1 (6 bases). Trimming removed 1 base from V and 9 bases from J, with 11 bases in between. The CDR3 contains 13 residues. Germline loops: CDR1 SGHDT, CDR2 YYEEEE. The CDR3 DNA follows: TGTGCCAGCAGCTTGAACAGGGTCGGTGAGCAGTTCTTC. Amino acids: CASSLNRVGEQFF.

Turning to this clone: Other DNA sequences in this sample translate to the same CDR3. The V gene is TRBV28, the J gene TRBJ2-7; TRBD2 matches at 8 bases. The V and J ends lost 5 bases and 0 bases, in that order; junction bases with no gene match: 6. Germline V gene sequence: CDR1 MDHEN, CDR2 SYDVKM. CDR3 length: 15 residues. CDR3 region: CASSPTSAPSYEQYF. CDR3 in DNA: TGTGCCAGCAGTCCGACTAGCGCACCCTCCTACGAGCAGTACTTC.